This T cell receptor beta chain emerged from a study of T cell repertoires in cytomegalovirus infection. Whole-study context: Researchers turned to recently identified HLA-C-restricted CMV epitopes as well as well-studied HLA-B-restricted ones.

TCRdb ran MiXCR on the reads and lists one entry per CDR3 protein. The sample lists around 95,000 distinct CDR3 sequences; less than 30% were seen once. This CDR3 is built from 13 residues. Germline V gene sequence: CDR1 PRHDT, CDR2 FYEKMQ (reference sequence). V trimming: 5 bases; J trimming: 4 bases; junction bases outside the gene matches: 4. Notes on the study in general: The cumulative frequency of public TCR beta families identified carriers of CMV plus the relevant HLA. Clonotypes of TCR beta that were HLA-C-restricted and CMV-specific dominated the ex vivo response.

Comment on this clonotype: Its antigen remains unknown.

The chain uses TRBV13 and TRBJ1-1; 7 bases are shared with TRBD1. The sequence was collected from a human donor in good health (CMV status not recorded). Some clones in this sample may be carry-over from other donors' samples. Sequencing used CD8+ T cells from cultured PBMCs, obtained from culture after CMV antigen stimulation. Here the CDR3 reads CASSETGPTEAFF. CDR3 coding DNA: TGTGCCAGCAGCGAGACAGGGCCCACTGAAGCTTTCTTT.